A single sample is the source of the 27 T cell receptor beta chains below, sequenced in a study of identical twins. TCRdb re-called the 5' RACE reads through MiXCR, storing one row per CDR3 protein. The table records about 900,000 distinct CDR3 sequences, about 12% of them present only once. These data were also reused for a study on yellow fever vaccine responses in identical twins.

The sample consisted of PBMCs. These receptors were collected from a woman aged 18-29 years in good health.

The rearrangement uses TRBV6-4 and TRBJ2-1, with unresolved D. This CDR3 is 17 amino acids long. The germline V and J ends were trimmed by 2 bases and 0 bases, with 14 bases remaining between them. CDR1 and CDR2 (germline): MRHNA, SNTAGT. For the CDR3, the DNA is TGTGCCAGCAGTGACCAGCAGGCTGCGTGCTCCTACAATGAGCAGTTCTTC. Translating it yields CASSDQQAACSYNEQFF.

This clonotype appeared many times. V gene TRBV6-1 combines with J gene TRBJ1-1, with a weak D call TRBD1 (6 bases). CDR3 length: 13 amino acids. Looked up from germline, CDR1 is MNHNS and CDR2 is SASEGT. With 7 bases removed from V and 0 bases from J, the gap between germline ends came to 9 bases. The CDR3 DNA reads TGTGCCAGCACCCCAGGGGTGAACACTGAAGCTTTCTTT. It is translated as CASTPGVNTEAFF.

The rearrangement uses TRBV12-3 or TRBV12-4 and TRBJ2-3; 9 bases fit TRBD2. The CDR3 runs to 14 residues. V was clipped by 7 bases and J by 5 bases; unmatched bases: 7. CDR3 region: CASMASGAGDTQYF. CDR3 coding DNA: TGTGCCAGCATGGCTAGCGGGGCGGGAGATACGCAGTATTTT.

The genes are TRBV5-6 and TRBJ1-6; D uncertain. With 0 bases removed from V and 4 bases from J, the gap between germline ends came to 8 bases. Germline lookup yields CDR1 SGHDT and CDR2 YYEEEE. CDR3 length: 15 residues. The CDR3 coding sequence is TGTGCCAGCAGCTTGGGTTCGGTGTATAATTCACCCCTCCACTTT. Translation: CASSLGSVYNSPLHF.

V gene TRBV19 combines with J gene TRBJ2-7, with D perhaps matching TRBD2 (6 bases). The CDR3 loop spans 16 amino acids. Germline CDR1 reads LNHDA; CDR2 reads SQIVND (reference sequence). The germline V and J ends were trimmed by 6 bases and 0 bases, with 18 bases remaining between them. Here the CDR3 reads CASSLRGSRGSYEQYF. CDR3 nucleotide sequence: TGTGCCAGTAGCTTACGGGGGAGCAGAGGCTCCTACGAGCAGTACTTC.

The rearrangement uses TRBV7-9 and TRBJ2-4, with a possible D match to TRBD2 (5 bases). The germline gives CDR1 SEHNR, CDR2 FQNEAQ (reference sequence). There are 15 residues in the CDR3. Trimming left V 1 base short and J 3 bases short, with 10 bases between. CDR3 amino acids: CASSLGDGGKNIQYF. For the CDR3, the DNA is TGTGCCAGCAGCTTAGGGGATGGAGGCAAAAACATTCAGTACTTC.

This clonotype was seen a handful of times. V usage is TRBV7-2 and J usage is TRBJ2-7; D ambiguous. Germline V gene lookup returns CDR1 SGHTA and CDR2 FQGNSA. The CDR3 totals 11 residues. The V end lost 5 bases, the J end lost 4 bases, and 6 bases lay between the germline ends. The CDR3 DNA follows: TGTGCCAGCAGCGTCTGGTACGAGCAGTACTTC. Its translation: CASSVWYEQYF. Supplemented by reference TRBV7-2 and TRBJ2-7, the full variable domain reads GAGVSQSPSNKVTEKGKDVELRCDPISGHTALYWYRQSLGQGLEFLIYFQGNSAPDKSGLPSDRFSAERTGGSVSTLTIQRTQQEDSAVYLCASSVWYEQYFGPGTRLTVT.

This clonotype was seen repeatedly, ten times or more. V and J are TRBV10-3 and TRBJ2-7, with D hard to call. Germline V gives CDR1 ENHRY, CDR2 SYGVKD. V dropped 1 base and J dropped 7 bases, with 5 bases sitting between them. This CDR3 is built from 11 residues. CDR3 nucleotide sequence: TGTGCCATCAGTGAGTTAGGTGAGCAGTACTTC. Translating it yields CAISELGEQYF.

CDR3 sequence (DNA): TGTGCCAGTAGTTCCCGGCGGGCGGGAGTTTGGTACAATGAGCAGTTCTTC. This sequence encodes CASSSRRAGVWYNEQFF. This rearrangement joins TRBV19 to TRBJ2-1, with 7 bases matching TRBD2. Losses at the gene ends were 5 bases for V and 4 bases for J; bases not matched to a gene: 14. The germline gives CDR1 LNHDA, CDR2 SQIVND (reference sequence). The CDR3 loop spans 17 amino acids.

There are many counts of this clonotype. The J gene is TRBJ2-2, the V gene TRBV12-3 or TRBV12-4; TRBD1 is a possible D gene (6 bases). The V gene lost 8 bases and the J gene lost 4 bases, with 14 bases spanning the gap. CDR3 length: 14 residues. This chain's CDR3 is CASGRDTTTGELFF. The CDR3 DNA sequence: TGTGCCAGCGGCCGGGACACAACCACCGGGGAGCTGTTTTTT.

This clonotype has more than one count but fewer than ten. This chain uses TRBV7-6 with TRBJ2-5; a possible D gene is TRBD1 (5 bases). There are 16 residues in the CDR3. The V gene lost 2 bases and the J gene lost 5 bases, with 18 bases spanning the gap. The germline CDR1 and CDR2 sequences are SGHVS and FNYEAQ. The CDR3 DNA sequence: TGTGCCAGCAGCTTAAGGGGAACAGGAATGGTGGAGACCCAGTACTTC. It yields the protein CASSLRGTGMVETQYF. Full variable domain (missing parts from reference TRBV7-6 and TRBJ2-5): GAGVSQSPRYKVTKRGQDVALRCDPISGHVSLYWYRQALGQGPEFLTYFNYEAQQDKSGLPNDRFSAERPEGSISTLTIQRTEQRDSAMYRCASSLRGTGMVETQYFGPGTRLLVL.

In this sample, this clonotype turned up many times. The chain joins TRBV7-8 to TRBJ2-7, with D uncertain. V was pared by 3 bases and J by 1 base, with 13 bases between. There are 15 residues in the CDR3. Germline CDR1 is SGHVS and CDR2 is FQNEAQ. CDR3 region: CASSLLPTNSYEQYF. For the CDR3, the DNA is TGTGCCAGCAGCTTGCTGCCGACGAATTCCTACGAGCAGTACTTC.

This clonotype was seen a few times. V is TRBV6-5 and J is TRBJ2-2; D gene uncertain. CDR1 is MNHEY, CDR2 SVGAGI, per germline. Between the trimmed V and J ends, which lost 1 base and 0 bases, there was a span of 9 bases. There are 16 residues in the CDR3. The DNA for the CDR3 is TGTGCCAGCAGTTACTTTGCAGTCACGAACACCGGGGAGCTGTTTTTT. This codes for CASSYFAVTNTGELFF.

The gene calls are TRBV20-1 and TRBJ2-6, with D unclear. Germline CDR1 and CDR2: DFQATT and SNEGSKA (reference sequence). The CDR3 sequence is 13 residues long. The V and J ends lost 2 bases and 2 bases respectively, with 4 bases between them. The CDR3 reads CSARRAGANVLTF. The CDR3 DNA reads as TGCAGTGCTAGACGCGCTGGGGCCAACGTCCTGACTTTC.

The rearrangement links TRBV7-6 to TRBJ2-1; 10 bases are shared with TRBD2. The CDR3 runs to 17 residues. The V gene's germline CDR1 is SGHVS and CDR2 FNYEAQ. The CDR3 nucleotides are TGTGCTACCACTTTGAGCGGGGGGGCCGGTTCCTACAATGAGCAGTTCTTC. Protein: CATTLSGGAGSYNEQFF.

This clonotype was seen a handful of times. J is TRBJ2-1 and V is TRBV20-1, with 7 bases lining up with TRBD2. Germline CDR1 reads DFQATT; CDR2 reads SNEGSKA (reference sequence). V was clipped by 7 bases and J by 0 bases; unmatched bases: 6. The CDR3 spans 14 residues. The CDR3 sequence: CSVNSGLSYNEQFF. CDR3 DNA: TGCAGTGTAAATAGCGGGCTCTCCTACAATGAGCAGTTCTTC.

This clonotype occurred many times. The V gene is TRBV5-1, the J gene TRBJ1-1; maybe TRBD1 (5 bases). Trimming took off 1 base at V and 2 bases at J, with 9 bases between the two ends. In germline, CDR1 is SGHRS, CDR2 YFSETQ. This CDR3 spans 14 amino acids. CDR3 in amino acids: CASSLLQGNTEAFF. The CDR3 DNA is TGCGCCAGCAGCTTGCTCCAGGGTAACACTGAAGCTTTCTTT.

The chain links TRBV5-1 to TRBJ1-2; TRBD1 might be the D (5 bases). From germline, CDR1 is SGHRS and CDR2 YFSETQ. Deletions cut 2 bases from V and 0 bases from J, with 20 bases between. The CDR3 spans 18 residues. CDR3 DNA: TGCGCCAGCAGCTTTGGGACTCGGGCAGGGCTATCTAACTATGGCTACACCTTC. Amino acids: CASSFGTRAGLSNYGYTF.

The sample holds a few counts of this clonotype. Written as DNA, the CDR3 is TGTGCCAGCAGCGTAGCCCAGGGGGCTTACTACGAGCAGTACTTC. It specifies CASSVAQGAYYEQYF. The rearrangement joins TRBV9 to TRBJ2-7, with 8 bases aligning to TRBD1. V trimming: 0 bases; J trimming: 3 bases; junction bases outside the gene matches: 5. The CDR3 is 15 amino acids. Germline V gene data show CDR1 as SGDLS and CDR2 as YYNGEE.

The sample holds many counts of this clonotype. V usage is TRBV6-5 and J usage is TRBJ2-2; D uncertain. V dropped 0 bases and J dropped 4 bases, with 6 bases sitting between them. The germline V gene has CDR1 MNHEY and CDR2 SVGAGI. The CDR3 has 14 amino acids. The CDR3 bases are TGTGCCAGCAGTTACTCTACGGGCACCGGGGAGCTGTTTTTT. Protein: CASSYSTGTGELFF.

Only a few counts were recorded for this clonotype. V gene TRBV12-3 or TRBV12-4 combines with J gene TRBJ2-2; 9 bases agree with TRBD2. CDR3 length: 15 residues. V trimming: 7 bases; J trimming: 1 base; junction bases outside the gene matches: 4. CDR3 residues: CASTGTSMNTGELFF. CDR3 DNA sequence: TGTGCCAGCACCGGGACTAGCATGAACACCGGGGAGCTGTTTTTT.

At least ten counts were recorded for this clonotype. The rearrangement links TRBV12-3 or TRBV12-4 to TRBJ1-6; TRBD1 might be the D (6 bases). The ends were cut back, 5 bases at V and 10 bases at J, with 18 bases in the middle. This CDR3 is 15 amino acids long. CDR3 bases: TGTGCCAGCAGTCCTCGCCCCCAAGGGGGGTCACCCCTCCACTTT. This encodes CASSPRPQGGSPLHF.

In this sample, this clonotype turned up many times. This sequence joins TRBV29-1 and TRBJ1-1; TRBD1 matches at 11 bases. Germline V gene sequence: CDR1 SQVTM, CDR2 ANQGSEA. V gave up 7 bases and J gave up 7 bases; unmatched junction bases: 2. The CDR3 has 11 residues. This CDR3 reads CSGDRGVEAFF. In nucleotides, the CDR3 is TGCAGCGGGGACAGGGGGGTTGAAGCTTTCTTT.

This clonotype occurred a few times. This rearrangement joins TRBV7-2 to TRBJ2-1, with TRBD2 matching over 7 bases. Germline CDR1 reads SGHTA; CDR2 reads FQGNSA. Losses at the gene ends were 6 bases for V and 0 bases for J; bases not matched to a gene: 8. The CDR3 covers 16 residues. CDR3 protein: CASRPIGGTSYNEQFF. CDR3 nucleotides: TGTGCCAGCAGACCTATCGGGGGGACCTCCTACAATGAGCAGTTCTTC.

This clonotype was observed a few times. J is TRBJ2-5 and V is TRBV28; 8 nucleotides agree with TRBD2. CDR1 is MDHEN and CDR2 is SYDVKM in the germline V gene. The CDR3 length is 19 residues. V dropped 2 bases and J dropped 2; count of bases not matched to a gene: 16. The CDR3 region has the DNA TGTGCCAGCAGTTTAGACATACGACCTTCGGGGGGGAAGCAAGAGACCCAGTACTTC. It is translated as CASSLDIRPSGGKQETQYF. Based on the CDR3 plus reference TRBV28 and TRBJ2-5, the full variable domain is DVKVTQSSRYLVKRTGEKVFLECVQDMDHENMFWYRQDPGLGLRLIYFSYDVKMKEKGDIPEGYSVSREKKERFSLILESASTNQTSMYLCASSLDIRPSGGKQETQYFGPGTRLLVL.

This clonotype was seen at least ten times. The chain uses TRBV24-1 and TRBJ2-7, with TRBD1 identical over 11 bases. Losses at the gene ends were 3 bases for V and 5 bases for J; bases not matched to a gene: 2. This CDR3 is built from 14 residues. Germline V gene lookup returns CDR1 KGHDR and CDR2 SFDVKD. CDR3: CATSDGQGADEQYF. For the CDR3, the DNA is TGTGCCACCAGTGATGGACAGGGGGCGGACGAGCAGTACTTC.

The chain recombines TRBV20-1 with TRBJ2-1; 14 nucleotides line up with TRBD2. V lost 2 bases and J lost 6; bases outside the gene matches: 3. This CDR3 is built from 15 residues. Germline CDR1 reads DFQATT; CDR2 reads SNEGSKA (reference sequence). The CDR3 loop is CSARRLAGGPNEQFF. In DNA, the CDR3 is TGCAGTGCTAGAAGACTAGCGGGAGGGCCCAATGAGCAGTTCTTC.